This is a list of T cell receptor beta chains from one sample in a study of blood T cell repertoires in COVID-19. The data were produced by immunoSEQ multiplex PCR, yet TCRdb's version contains in-frame clones alone and is incomplete. The sample yields about 300,000 clones, around 92% seen once. The sample consisted of PBMCs or T cells enriched from blood (not recorded which). The receptors derive from a woman aged 50 to 60 who had been exposed to COVID-19. Each CDR3 is given with its conserved first and last residue. The D gene is left open where the match is weak.

TRBJ2-2 | TRBV7-8 | TRBD1 | CASSGQVPGELFF | TGTGCCAGCAGCGGACAGGTCCCCGGGGAGCTGTTTTTT
TRBJ1-1 | TRBV5-1 | . | CASSLDRYTEAFF | TGCGCCAGCAGCCTGGACAGATACACTGAAGCTTTCTTT
TRBJ1-6 | TRBV27 | TRBD1 | CASSGGGVTYNSPLHF | TGTGCCAGCAGTGGAGGGGGCGTGACCTATAATTCACCCCTCCACTTT
TRBJ2-7 | TRBV11-2 | . | CASSFFRGAYEQYF | TGTGCCAGCAGCTTTTTTCGGGGAGCCTACGAGCAGTACTTC
TRBJ2-1 | TRBV6-4 | TRBD2 | CASSDTSGGSYNEQFF | TGTGCCAGCAGTGACACCAGCGGGGGGTCCTACAATGAGCAGTTCTTC
TRBJ1-1 | TRBV7-9 | . | CASREGQQKDTEAFF | TGTGCCAGCAGGGAAGGACAGCAGAAGGACACTGAAGCTTTCTTT
TRBJ2-1 | TRBV24-1 | TRBD2 | CATSAFKSGGSGEQFF | TGTGCCACCAGTGCCTTTAAAAGCGGGGGCTCGGGTGAGCAGTTCTTC
TRBJ2-2 | TRBV3-1/TRBV3-2 | TRBD1 | CASSPGTGKGGELFF | TGTGCCAGCAGCCCGGGGACAGGGAAAGGCGGGGAGCTGTTTTTT
TRBJ1-5 | TRBV28 | . | CASSLWGGINQPQHF | TGTGCCAGCAGTTTATGGGGGGGGATCAATCAGCCCCAGCATTTT
TRBJ2-2 | TRBV6-5 | TRBD1 | CASRPQGNTGELFF | TGTGCCAGCAGACCACAGGGGAATACCGGGGAGCTGTTTTTT
TRBJ2-3 | TRBV9 | . | CASSVGGSADTQYF | TGTGCCAGCAGCGTAGGTGGGAGCGCAGATACGCAGTATTTT
TRBJ2-5 | TRBV11-2 | TRBD2 | CASSLGGVQETQYF | TGTGCCAGCAGCTTGGGGGGGGTCCAAGAGACCCAGTACTTC
TRBJ2-5 | TRBV7-2 | TRBD2 | CASSLPSGAQETQYF | TGTGCCAGCAGCTTACCTAGCGGGGCACAAGAGACCCAGTACTTC